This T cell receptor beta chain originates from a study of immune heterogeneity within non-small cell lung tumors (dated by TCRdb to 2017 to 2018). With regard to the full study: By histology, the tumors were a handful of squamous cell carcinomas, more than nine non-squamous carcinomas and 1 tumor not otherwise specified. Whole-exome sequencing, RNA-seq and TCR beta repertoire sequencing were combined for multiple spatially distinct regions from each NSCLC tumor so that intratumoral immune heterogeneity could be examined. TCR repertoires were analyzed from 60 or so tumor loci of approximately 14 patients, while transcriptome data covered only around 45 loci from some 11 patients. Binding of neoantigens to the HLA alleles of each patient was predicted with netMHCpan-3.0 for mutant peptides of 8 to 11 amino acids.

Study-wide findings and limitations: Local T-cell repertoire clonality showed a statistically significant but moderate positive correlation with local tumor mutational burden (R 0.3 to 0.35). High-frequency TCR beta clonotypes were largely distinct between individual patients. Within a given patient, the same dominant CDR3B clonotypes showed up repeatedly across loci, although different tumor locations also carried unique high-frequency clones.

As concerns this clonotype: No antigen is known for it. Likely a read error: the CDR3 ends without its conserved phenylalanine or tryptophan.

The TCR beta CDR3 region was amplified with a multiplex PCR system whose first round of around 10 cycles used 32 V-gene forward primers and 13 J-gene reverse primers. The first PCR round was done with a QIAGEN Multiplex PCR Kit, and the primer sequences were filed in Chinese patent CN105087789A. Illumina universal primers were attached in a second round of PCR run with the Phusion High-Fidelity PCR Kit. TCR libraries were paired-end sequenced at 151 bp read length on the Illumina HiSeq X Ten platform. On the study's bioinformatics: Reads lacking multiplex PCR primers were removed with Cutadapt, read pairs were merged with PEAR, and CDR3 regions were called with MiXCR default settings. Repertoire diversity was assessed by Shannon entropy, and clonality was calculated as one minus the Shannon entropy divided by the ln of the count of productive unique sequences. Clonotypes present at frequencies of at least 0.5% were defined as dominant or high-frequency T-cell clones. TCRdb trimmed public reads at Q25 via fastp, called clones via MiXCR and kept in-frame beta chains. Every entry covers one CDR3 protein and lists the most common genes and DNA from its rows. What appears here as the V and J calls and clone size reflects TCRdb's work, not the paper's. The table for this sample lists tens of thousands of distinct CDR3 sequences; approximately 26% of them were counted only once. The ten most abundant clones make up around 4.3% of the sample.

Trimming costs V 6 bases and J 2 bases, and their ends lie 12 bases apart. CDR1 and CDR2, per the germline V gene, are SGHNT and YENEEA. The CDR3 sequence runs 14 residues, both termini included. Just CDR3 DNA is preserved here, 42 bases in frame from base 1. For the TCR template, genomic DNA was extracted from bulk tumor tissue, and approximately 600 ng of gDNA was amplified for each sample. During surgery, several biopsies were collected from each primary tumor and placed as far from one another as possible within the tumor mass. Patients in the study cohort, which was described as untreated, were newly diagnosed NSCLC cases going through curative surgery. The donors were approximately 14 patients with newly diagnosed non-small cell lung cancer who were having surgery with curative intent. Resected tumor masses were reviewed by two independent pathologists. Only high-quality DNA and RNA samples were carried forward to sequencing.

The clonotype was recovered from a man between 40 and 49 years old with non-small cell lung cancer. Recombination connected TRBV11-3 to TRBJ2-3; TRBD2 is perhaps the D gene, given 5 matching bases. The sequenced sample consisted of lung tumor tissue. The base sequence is TGTGCCAGCAGACGTGAGGGCTTCACAGATACGCAGTATCTT. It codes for CASRREGFTDTQYL.